These 5 T cell receptor beta chains came from one sample sequenced in a study of blood T cells in healthy people across ages. A second PCR of about 7 to 11 cycles used a sample-barcoded 5' primer and a J-beta primer mix. TCRdb called the 5' RACE reads again in MiXCR, with one record for every CDR3 protein. The repertoire holds fewer than 750,000 distinct CDR3 sequences, with over 40% as singletons. The specimen was blood. These TCRs come from a woman older than 75 in good health.

This clonotype was seen ten or more times. The chain has TRBV9 and TRBJ2-7, with D perhaps TRBD1 (6 bases). Germline V gene lookup returns CDR1 SGDLS and CDR2 YYNGEE. V gave up 2 bases and J gave up 0 bases, with 9 bases separating them. The CDR3 has 14 amino acids. The chain's CDR3 is CASSVGTYSYEQYF. The DNA for the CDR3 is TGTGCCAGCAGCGTTGGGACATACTCCTACGAGCAGTACTTC.

This chain connects TRBV27 to TRBJ2-1, with D perhaps TRBD2 (5 bases). V was trimmed by 2 bases and J by 4 bases, leaving 12 bases between them. Germline V gene lookup returns CDR1 MNHEY and CDR2 SMNVEV (reference sequence). CDR3 length: 15 residues. The CDR3 DNA sequence: TGTGCCAGCAGTTTACGGGGAGATCGGTACAATGAGCAGTTCTTC. Protein: CASSLRGDRYNEQFF.

This clonotype was seen at least ten times. V and J are TRBV20-1 and TRBJ2-3; D call uncertain. Germline CDR1 and CDR2: DFQATT and SNEGSKA (reference sequence). This CDR3 contains 14 residues. V was cut by 0 bases and J by 2 bases, with 9 bases left in between. The CDR3 bases are TGCAGTGCTAGAGAAACCTTCTCCACAGATACGCAGTATTTT. Encoded protein: CSARETFSTDTQYF.

On this clonotype itself: A clone one base away is much larger, so this may be a read error. V is TRBV12-3 or TRBV12-4 and J is TRBJ2-5; D gene ambiguous. V was shortened by 6 bases and J by 6 bases, with 11 bases between the two germline ends. The CDR3 extends over 12 amino acids. In DNA, the CDR3 is TGTGCCAGCAGGTTGAACGGACAGACCCAGTACTTC. This codes for CASRLNGQTQYF.

This clonotype was found a few times. The chain joins TRBV5-1 to TRBJ2-5; 7 bases fit TRBD1. The ends lost 4 bases at V and 5 bases at J; junction bases unmatched: 5. This CDR3 is 13 amino acids long. In germline, CDR1 is SGHRS, CDR2 YFSETQ. The CDR3, as DNA: TGCGCCAGCAGCCCGGGACAGCATGAGACCCAGTACTTC. It specifies CASSPGQHETQYF.